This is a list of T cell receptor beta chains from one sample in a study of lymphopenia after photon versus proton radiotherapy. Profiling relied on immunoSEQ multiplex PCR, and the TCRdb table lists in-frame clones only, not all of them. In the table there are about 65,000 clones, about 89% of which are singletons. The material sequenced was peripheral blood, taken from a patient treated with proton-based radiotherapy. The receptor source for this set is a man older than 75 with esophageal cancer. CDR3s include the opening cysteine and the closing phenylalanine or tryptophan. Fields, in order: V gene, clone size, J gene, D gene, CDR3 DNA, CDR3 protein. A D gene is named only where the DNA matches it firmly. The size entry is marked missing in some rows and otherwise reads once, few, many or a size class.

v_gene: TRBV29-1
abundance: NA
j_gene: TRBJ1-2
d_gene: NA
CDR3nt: TGCAGCGTTGACATCCCCTTCTATGGCTACACCTTC
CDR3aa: CSVDIPFYGYTF

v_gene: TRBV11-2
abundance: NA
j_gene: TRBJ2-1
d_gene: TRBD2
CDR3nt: TGTGCCAGCAGCTCCCCCGGGACTAGCGGGCCGTACAATGAGCAGTTCTTC
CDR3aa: CASSSPGTSGPYNEQFF

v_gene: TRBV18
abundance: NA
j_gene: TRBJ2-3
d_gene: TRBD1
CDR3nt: TGTGCCAGCTCACCACCGGTGGCAGGGGGCCGAGATACGCAGTATTTT
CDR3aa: CASSPPVAGGRDTQYF

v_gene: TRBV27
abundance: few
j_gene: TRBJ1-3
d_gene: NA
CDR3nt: TGTGCCAGCGGAAGGAGCGGGGGGCCTCGCTCTGGAAACACCATATATTTT
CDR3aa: CASGRSGGPRSGNTIYF

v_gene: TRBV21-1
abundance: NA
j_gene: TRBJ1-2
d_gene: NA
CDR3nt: TGTGCCAGCAGGGGGCAGGGTGGCTACACCTTC
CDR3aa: CASRGQGGYTF

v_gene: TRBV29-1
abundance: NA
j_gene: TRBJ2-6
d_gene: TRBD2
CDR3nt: TGCAGCGTTGATACTAGCGGTAACTCTGGGGCCAACGTCCTGACTTTC
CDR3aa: CSVDTSGNSGANVLTF

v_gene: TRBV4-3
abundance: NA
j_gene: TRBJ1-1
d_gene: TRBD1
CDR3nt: TGCGCCAGCAGCCGTGGGACAGGCGGTCGCACGATTGCAAACACTGAAGCTTTCTTT
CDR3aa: CASSRGTGGRTIANTEAFF

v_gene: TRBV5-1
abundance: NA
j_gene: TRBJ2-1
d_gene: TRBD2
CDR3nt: TGCGCCAGCAGCTTGGTGTTCAGTGGCTCTAGCGGAGACAATGAGCAGTTCTTC
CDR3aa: CASSLVFSGSSGDNEQFF

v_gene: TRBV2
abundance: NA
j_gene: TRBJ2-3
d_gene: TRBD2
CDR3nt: TGTGCCAGCAGCACCGGGACTAGCGGGGGCACAGATACGCAGTATTTT
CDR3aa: CASSTGTSGGTDTQYF

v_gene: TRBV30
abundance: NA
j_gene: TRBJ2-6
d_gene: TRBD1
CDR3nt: TGTGCCTGGAGGGGGGGACAGGGGGCCTACCAACAAACGATCTCTGGGGCCAACGTCCTGACTTTC
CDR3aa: CAWRGGQGAYQQTISGANVLTF

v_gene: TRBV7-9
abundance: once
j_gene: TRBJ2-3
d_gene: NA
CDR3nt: TGTGCCAGCAGCTTAGCGGCAGGGCAGTATTTT
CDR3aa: CASSLAAGQYF

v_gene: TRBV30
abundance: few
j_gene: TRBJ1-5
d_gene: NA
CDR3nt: TGTGCCTGGAGTGTGGATAACAATCAGCCCCAGCATTTT
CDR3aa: CAWSVDNNQPQHF

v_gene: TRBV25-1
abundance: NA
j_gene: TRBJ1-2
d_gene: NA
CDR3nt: TGTGCCAGCAGTGAAGGCGGTTCCTTCGTTGGCTACACCTTC
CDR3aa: CASSEGGSFVGYTF

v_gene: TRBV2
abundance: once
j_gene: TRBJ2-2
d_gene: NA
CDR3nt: TGTGCCAGCAGTGAAGCCTGGACGGGGGGCCATCCCGGGGAGCTGTTTTTT
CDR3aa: CASSEAWTGGHPGELFF

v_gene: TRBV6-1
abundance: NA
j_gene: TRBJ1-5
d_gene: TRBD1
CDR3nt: TGTGCCAGCAGTGAAGCTCGACAGGGACTTCAGCCCCAGCATTTT
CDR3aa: CASSEARQGLQPQHF

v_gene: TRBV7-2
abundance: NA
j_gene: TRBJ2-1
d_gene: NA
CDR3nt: TGTGCCAGCAGCTTAGACCCCTGGGGCAATGAGCAGTTCTTC
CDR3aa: CASSLDPWGNEQFF

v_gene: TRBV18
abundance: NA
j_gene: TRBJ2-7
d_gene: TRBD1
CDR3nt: TGTGCCAGCTCACCTGGGCTAGACAGGGTTTTCTACGAGCAGTACTTC
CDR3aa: CASSPGLDRVFYEQYF

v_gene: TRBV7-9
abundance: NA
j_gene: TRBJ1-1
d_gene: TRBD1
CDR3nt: TGTGCCAGCTTATGGACAGGGTATCCTGAAGCTTTCTTT
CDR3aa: CASLWTGYPEAFF

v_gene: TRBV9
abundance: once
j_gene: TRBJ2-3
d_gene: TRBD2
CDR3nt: TGTGCCAGCAGCGTAAGCGGGAGGGTCACAGATACGCAGTATTTT
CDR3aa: CASSVSGRVTDTQYF

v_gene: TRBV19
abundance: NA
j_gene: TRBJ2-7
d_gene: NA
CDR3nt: TGTGCCAGTAGTATAGTCCGGGGATCCTACGAGCAGTACTTC
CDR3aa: CASSIVRGSYEQYF

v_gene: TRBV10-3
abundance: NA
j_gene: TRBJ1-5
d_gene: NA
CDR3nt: TGTGCCAGCAGTACCCGACACCCAAATCAGCCCCAGCATTTT
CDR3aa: CASSTRHPNQPQHF

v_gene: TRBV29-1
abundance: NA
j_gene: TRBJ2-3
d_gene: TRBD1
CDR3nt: TGCAGCGTCAAACCGGGACAGATCACAGATACGCAGTATTTT
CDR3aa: CSVKPGQITDTQYF

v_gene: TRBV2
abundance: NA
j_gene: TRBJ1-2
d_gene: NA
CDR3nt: TGTGCCAGCAGTACAGGGCCCCCTAACTATGGCTACACCTTC
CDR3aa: CASSTGPPNYGYTF

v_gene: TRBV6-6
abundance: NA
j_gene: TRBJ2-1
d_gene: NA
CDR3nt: TGTGCCAGCAGAGACCTCGGGGATAGAAATGAGCAGTTCTTC
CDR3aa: CASRDLGDRNEQFF

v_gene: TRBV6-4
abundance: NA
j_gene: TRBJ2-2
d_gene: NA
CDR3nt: TGTGCCAGCAGCGCTCTCGGGGGCTACACCGGGGAGCTGTTTTTT
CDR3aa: CASSALGGYTGELFF

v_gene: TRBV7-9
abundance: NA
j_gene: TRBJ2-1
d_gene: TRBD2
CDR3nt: TGTGCCAGCAGCTTAGCCGGGACTAGCGGCTCCTACAATGAGCAGTTCTTC
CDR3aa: CASSLAGTSGSYNEQFF

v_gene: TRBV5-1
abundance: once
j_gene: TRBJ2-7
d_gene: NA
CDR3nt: TGCGCCAGCAGCTTGGAGGACAGCCCAGAGTACGAGCAGTACTTC
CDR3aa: CASSLEDSPEYEQYF

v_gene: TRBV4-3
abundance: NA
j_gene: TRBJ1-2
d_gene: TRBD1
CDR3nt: TGCGCCAGCAGCCCGGACAGGAACAACCTCTATGGCTACACCTTC
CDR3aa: CASSPDRNNLYGYTF

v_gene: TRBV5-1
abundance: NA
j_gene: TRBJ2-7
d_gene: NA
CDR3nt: TGCGCCAGCAGCTTAGGGACGGCTCGCTCCTACGAGCAGTACTTC
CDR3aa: CASSLGTARSYEQYF

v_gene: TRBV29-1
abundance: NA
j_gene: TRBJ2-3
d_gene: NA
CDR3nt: TGCAGCGTTGAAATGGGGCCTGATACGCAGTATTTT
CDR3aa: CSVEMGPDTQYF

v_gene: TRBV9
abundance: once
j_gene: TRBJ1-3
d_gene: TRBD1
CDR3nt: TGTGCCAGCAGGGGGACAGGGGCTTTCGGAAACACCATATATTTT
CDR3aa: CASRGTGAFGNTIYF

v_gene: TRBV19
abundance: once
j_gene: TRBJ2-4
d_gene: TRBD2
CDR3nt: TGTGCCAGTACCACTAGCGGGACCCCGGGCAAAAACATTCAGTACTTC
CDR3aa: CASTTSGTPGKNIQYF

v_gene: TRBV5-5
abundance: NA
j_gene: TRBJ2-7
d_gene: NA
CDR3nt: TGTGCCAGCAGCCTGCAAGGGACGGATCCCTACGAGCAGTACTTC
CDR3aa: CASSLQGTDPYEQYF

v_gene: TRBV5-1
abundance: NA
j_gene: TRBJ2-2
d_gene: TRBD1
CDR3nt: TGCGCCAGCAGTCAGTCCCCGCGACAGGGGGCGGGCGGGGAGCTGTTTTTT
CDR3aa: CASSQSPRQGAGGELFF

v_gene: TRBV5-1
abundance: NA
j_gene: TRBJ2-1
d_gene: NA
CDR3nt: TGCGCCAGCAGCTTCCAGGGGTCCTACAATGAGCAGTTCTTC
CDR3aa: CASSFQGSYNEQFF

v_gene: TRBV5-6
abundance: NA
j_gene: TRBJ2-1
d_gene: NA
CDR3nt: TGTGCCAGCAGCTTGGTTGGGGCCTACAATGAGCAGTTCTTC
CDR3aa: CASSLVGAYNEQFF

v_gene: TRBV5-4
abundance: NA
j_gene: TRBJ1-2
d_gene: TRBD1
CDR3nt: TGTGCCAGCAGCACCGGTAGGGACAGAACCTATGGCTACACCTTC
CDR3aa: CASSTGRDRTYGYTF

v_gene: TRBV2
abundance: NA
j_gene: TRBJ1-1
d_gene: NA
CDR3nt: TGTGCCAGCAGTGTTTACACTGAAGCTTTCTTT
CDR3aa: CASSVYTEAFF

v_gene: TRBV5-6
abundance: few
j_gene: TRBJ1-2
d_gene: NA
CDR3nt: TGTGCCAGCAGCTTTGGCTATGGCTACACCTTC
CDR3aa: CASSFGYGYTF

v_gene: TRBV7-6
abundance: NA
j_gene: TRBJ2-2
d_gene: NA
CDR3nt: TGTGCCAGCAGCTTAGCACGGGACACCGGGGAGCTGTTTTTT
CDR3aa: CASSLARDTGELFF

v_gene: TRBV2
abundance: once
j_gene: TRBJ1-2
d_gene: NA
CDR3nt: TGTGCCAGCAGGCGTATTGGACAGGGCTACACCTTC
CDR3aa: CASRRIGQGYTF

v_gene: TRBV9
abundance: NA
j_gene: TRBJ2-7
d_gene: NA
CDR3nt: TGTGCCAGCAGCGTAGCTACGGGACCCTCCTACGAGCAGTACTTC
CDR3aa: CASSVATGPSYEQYF

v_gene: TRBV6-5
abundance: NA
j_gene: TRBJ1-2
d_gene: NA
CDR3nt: TGTGCCAGCAGTTACGGGAATAAAGGGAACTATGGCTACACCTTC
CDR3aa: CASSYGNKGNYGYTF

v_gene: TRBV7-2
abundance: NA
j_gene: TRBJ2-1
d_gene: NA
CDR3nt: TGTGCCAGCAGCTTAGCGGGGGGCTCCAGCTCCTACAATGAGCAGTTCTTC
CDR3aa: CASSLAGGSSSYNEQFF

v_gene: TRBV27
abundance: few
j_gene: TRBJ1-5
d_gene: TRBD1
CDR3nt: TGTGCCAGCAGTTCCCAGACAGGGTTTAGCAATCAGCCCCAGCATTTT
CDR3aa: CASSSQTGFSNQPQHF

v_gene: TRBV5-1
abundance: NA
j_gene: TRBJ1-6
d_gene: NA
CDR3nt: TGCGCCAGCAGCTTGGGTGGACAGTATAATTCACCCCTCCACTTT
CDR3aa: CASSLGGQYNSPLHF

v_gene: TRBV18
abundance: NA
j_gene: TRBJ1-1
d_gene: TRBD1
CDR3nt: TGTGCCAGCTCACCCTCACTTAGGACAGGGTTATGGGCTGAAGCTTTCTTT
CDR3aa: CASSPSLRTGLWAEAFF

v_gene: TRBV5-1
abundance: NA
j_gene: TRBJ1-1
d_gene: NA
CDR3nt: TGCGCCAGCAGCTTGGCAGGGCCCCAGGGCACTGAAGCTTTCTTT
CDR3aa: CASSLAGPQGTEAFF

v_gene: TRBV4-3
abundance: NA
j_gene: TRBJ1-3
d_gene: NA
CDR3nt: TGCGCCAGCAGCCAATGGGTTGGAAACACCATATATTTT
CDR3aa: CASSQWVGNTIYF

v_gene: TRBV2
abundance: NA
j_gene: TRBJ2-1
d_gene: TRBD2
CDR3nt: TGTGCCAGCAGTGGATTGCGGGGGGACTACAATGAGCAGTTCTTC
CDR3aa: CASSGLRGDYNEQFF

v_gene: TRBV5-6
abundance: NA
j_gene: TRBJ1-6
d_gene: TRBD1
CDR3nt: TGTGCCAGCAGCGCGGACAGGCGAGGCTCACCCCTCCACTTT
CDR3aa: CASSADRRGSPLHF

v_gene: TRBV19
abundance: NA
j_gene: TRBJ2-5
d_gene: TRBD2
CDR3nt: TGTGCCAGTAGTCCACTTGGACGCTTGGCAAGCGGGAGGGAGGAGACCCAGTACTTC
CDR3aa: CASSPLGRLASGREETQYF

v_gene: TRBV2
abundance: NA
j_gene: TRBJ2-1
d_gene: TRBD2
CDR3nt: TGTGCCAGCAGTGCTGGCGGGGATTATAGCGGGGCAAAATACTACAATGAGCAGTTCTTC
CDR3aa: CASSAGGDYSGAKYYNEQFF

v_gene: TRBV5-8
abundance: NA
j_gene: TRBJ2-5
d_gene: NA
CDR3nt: TGTGCCAGCAGCTTCAGGGACCGGGAGACCCAGTACTTC
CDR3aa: CASSFRDRETQYF

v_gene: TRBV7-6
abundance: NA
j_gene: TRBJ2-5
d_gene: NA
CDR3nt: TGTGCCAGCAGCTTGCTGGGCGGGGAGACCCAGTACTTC
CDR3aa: CASSLLGGETQYF

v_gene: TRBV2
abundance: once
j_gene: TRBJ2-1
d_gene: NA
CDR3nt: TGTGCCAGCAGTGATGCTAGCGTAGGCTACAATGAGCAGTTCTTC
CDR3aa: CASSDASVGYNEQFF

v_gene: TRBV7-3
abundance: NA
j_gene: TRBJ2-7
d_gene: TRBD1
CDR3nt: TGTGCCAGCAGCGTCGGGACAGGGGTCTCCTACGAGCAGTACTTC
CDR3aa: CASSVGTGVSYEQYF